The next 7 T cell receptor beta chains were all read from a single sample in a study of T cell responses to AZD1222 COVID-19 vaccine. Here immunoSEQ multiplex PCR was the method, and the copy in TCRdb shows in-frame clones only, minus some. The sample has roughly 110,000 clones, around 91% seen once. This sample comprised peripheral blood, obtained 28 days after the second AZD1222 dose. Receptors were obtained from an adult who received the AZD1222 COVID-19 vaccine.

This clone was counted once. The CDR3 DNA reads TGTGCCAGCAGCGCCGCCGGGACAGGGGCCGATTGGTTGGGCAATCAGCCCCAGCATTTT. Translated, it gives CASSAAGTGADWLGNQPQHF. The chain links TRBV6-6 to TRBJ1-5; the match to TRBD1 covers 10 bases. This CDR3 has 20 residues. With V trimmed by 6 bases and J by 2 bases, 19 bases remained unmatched. The germline gives CDR1 MNHNY, CDR2 SVGAGI (reference sequence).

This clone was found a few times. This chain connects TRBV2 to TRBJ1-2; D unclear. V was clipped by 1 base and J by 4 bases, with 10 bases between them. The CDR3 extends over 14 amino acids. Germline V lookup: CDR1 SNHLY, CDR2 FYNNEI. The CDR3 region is CASSEVAGSYGYTF. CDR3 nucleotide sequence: TGTGCCAGCAGTGAAGTGGCGGGTTCCTATGGCTACACCTTC.

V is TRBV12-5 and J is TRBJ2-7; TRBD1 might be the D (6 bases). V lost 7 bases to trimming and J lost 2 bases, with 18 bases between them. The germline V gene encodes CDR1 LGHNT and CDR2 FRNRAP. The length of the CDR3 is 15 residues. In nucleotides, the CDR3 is TGTGCTAGTGACCCCGGGTGGGGGCCTACCTACGAGCAGTACTTC. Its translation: CASDPGWGPTYEQYF.

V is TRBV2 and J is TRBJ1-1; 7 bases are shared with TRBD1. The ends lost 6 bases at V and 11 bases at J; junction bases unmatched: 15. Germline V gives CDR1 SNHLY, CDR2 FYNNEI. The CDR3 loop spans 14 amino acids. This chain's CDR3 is CASSGGVSGTAAFF. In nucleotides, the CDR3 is TGTGCCAGCAGCGGTGGGGTGAGCGGGACAGCCGCTTTCTTT.

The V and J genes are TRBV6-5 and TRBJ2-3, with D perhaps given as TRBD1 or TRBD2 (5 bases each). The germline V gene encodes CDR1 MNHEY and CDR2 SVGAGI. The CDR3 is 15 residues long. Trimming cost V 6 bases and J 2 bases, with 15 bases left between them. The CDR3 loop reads CASRQTGTSTDTQYF. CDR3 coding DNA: TGTGCCAGCAGGCAAACCGGGACCTCCACAGATACGCAGTATTTT.

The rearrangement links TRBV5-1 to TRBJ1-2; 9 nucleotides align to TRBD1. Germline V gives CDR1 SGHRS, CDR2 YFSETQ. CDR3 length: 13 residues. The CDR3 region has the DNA TGCGCTTCGGGACAGGGATCTGTTGAGCGCTACACCTTC. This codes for CASGQGSVERYTF.

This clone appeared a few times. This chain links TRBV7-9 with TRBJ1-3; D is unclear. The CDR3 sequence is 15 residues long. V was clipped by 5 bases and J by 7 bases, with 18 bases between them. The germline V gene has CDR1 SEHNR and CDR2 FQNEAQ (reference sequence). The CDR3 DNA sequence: TGTGCCAGCAGCCCCTACGGGGTTTCGGTGAACACCATATATTTT. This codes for CASSPYGVSVNTIYF.